A single sample is the source of the 2 T cell receptor beta chains below, sequenced in a study of blood T cell repertoires in COVID-19. Generated by immunoSEQ multiplex PCR, the TCRdb table keeps only in-frame clones and is missing some. This sample yields under 150,000 clones, of which 65% to 85% are seen a single time; roughly 8.7% belongs to the top ten. Sample: peripheral blood. These receptors all come from a man in his fifties or sixties with active or convalescent COVID-19.

V usage is TRBV5-5 and J usage is TRBJ2-2; 9 bases line up with TRBD1. The V gene end was trimmed by 4 bases and the J gene end by 5 bases; junction bases not matched to a gene: 6. Germline CDR1 is SGHKS and CDR2 is YYEKEE (reference sequence). There are 15 residues in the CDR3. In DNA form, the CDR3 reads TGTGCCAGCAGCCGGGGACAGGGAGGGACCGGGGAGCTGTTTTTT. It codes for CASSRGQGGTGELFF.

V gene TRBV24-1 combines with J gene TRBJ2-2; D gene uncertain. Trimming took off 5 bases at V and 4 bases at J, with 13 bases between the two ends. Germline V gene lookup returns CDR1 KGHDR and CDR2 SFDVKD. The CDR3 runs to 15 residues. The CDR3, as DNA: TGTGCCACCAGTGGGTTAGTAGGCGGCACCGGGGAGCTGTTTTTT. Translation gives CATSGLVGGTGELFF.